The next 11 T cell receptor beta chains were all read from a single sample in a study of T cell clusters in autoimmune cytopenias. Each sample's input was 250 ng genomic DNA, 35,000 to 40,000 genome equivalents. One tube held mixed TRB-A and TRB-B primer pools for touch-down PCR. Following a re-call of the multiplex PCR reads, TCRdb has one entry per CDR3 protein and lacks DNA. Here the sample table reports fewer than 5,000 distinct CDR3 sequences. The same sample was also studied in work on T cell repertoires in aging, cancer and after chemotherapy.

Specimen: peripheral blood. The origin of the receptors is a human donor in good health.

The chain couples TRBV6-5 to TRBJ2-3; TCRdb indicates TRBD1, and absent DNA this call remains unverified. The CDR3 covers 16 residues. CDR1 MNHEY and CDR2 SVGAGI come from the germline V gene. CDR3 amino acids: CASSEQGWMGADTQYF.

The chain couples TRBV7-6 to TRBJ2-5; the TRBD1 assignment by TCRdb is unverifiable without DNA. Germline loops: CDR1 SGHVS, CDR2 FNYEAQ. This CDR3 is built from 14 residues. CDR3 region: CASSPQRGQGTQYF.

Frequency places this clonotype as medium-sized. The chain combines TRBV27 with TRBJ2-3; no DNA is available, so the TRBD1 call from TCRdb remains unchecked. CDR1 is MNHEY and CDR2 is SMNVEV in the germline V gene (reference sequence). CDR3 length equals 15 residues. CDR3 loop: CASSLTGWGADTQYF.

This chain links TRBV6-1 with TRBJ1-5; TCRdb's assignment of TRBD1 cannot be checked, as there is no DNA. Looked up from germline, CDR1 is MNHNS and CDR2 is SASEGT. The CDR3 extends over 15 amino acids. The CDR3 loop reads CASSEAGGQGEPQHF.

This clonotype is deemed medium-sized by its frequency. This rearrangement joins TRBV29-1 to TRBJ1-4. This CDR3 spans 11 amino acids. The germline CDR1 and CDR2 sequences are SQVTM and ANQGSEA. CDR3 in amino acids: CSVTLQEKLFF.

This clonotype is called medium-sized based on its frequency. The chain combines TRBV6-2 or TRBV6-3 with TRBJ2-5; TCRdb names TRBD2, which stays unverified in the absence of DNA. This CDR3 comprises 15 residues. Germline CDR1 and CDR2: MNHEY and SVGEGT. This CDR3 reads CASRPRVGPEETQYF.

This chain connects TRBV20-1 to TRBJ1-2. This CDR3 spans 11 amino acids. CDR1 DFQATT and CDR2 SNEGSKA come from the germline V gene (reference sequence). The CDR3 loop is CSASLEDGYTF.

The J gene is TRBJ1-2, the V gene TRBV27. The CDR3 consists of 13 residues. Per the germline V gene, CDR1 is MNHEY and CDR2 is SMNVEV (reference sequence). This CDR3 is CASRARLNYGYTF.

Frequency places this clonotype as medium-sized. V usage is TRBV15 and J usage is TRBJ2-6. Germline V CDR1 and CDR2: LNHNV, YYDKDF (reference sequence). The CDR3 totals 17 residues. CDR3 protein: CATSSGDSGSGANVLTF.

This clonotype ranks as medium-sized in terms of frequency. V gene TRBV29-1 combines with J gene TRBJ1-1; the D gene TCRdb calls, TRBD1, cannot be checked with no DNA. CDR1 and CDR2 (germline): SQVTM, ANQGSEA. This CDR3 has 13 residues. CDR3: CSVSGQGITEAFF.

The chain carries TRBV20-1 and TRBJ1-6. The CDR3 consists of 15 residues. Germline V lookup: CDR1 DFQATT, CDR2 SNEGSKA (reference sequence). The chain's CDR3 is CSALVGVDYNSPLHF.